The 5 T cell receptor beta chains below were found in one sample sequenced in a study of cytomegalovirus exposure and HLA in healthy donors. Both 60 Vbeta primers and 13 Jbeta primers went into the PCR. Assay used: immunoSEQ multiplex PCR; TCRdb lists only in-frame clones, some missing. In the table there are under 200,000 clones, around 79% of which are singletons. The sequencing input was PBMCs. These receptors all come from a woman aged 40-49 years in good health and CMV-seronegative.

This clone came up once. The chain links TRBV19 to TRBJ2-7; maybe TRBD2 (5 bases). CDR1 and CDR2 from the germline V gene are LNHDA and SQIVND (reference sequence). V gave up 3 bases and J gave up 3 bases, with 9 bases separating them. The CDR3 is 13 residues long. The CDR3 DNA is TGTGCCAGTAGTATCGGACTCCACTACGAGCAGTACTTC. It is translated as CASSIGLHYEQYF. Variable domain in full (rest from reference TRBV19 and TRBJ2-7): DGGITQSPKYLFRKEGQNVTLSCEQNLNHDAMYWYRQDPGQGLRLIYYSQIVNDFQKGDIAEGYSVSREKKESFPLTVTSAQKNPTAFYLCASSIGLHYEQYFGPGTRLTVT.

The rearrangement links TRBV6-1 to TRBJ2-5; D is ambiguous. Matching the DNA end better, TRBJ2-7 makes the J call doubtful. The germline gives CDR1 MNHNS, CDR2 SASEGT. The CDR3 is 16 residues long. The CDR3 nucleotides read TGTGCCAGCAGTGAAGCGCTTCGCGGCAGCTCCTACGAGCAGTACTTC. It codes for CASSEALRGSSYEQYF.

The chain combines TRBV7-9 with TRBJ1-1; tentatively, D is TRBD1 (6 bases). Germline CDR1 is SEHNR and CDR2 is FQNEAQ (reference sequence). Between the trimmed V and J ends, which lost 6 bases and 6 bases, there was a span of 17 bases. This CDR3 has 14 residues. CDR3 nucleotide sequence: TGTGCCAGCAGGGAACCCACAGGGTTCGCTGAAGCTTTCTTT. This encodes CASREPTGFAEAFF.

The genes are TRBV9 and TRBJ1-2; D perhaps matches TRBD1 (6 bases). Trimming took 4 bases from V and 0 from J, leaving 16 bases between them. CDR1 and CDR2 (germline): SGDLS, YYNGEE. The CDR3 is made up of 16 amino acids. The CDR3 sequence: CASSLRTRQANYGYTF. In DNA form, the CDR3 reads TGTGCCAGCAGCCTACGAACCCGACAGGCTAACTATGGCTACACCTTC.

The chain couples TRBV28 to TRBJ1-2; a weak D match, TRBD1 (6 bases). V gave up 6 bases and J gave up 8 bases, with 22 bases separating them. Germline V gene data show CDR1 as MDHEN and CDR2 as SYDVKM. The CDR3 is 15 residues long. CDR3: CASSPGDKTSSGYTF. The CDR3 bases are TGTGCCAGCAGCCCAGGGGATAAGACGTCTTCAGGCTACACCTTC.